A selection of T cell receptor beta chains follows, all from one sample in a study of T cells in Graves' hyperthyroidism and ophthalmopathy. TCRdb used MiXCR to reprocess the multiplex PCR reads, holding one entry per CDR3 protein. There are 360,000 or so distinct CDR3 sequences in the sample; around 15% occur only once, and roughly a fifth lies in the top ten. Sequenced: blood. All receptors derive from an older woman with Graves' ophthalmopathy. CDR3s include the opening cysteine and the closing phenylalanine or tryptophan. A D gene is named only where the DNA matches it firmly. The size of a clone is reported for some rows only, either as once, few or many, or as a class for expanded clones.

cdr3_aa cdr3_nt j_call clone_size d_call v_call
CASSWGSGSNYGYTF TGTGCCAGCAGTTGGGGCAGCGGATCTAACTATGGCTACACCTTC TRBJ1-2 many - TRBV11-2
CATSWTGGNEQYF TGTGCCACCAGCTGGACAGGGGGGAACGAGCAGTACTTC TRBJ2-7 few TRBD1 TRBV15
CASRFWGLRQETQYF TGTGCCAGCAGGTTTTGGGGTTTGCGGCAAGAGACCCAGTACTTC TRBJ2-5 few - TRBV7-8
CASSFVSSSGELFF TGTGCCAGCAGTTTCGTCTCTTCTTCCGGGGAGCTGTTTTTT TRBJ2-2 once - TRBV28
CASSLGMGQRHTEAFF TGTGCCAGCAGTTTGGGGATGGGACAGAGACACACTGAAGCTTTCTTT TRBJ1-1 many TRBD1 TRBV28
CSGQPNTEAFF TGCAGCGGACAGCCGAACACTGAAGCTTTCTTT TRBJ1-1 - - TRBV29-1
CASSLEWWEGSPLHF TGTGCCAGCAGCTTAGAGTGGTGGGAGGGTTCACCCCTCCACTTT TRBJ1-6 many - TRBV11-3
CATSDPTSGSGNEQFF TGTGCCACCAGTGATCCAACTAGCGGGAGCGGCAATGAGCAGTTCTTC TRBJ2-1 many TRBD2 TRBV24-1
CASSPGTAEQYF TGTGCCAGCTCACCCGGGACAGCTGAGCAGTACTTC TRBJ2-7 many TRBD1 TRBV18
CASVPRFALGPYGYTF TGTGCCAGCGTGCCCAGGTTTGCCTTAGGGCCTTATGGCTACACCTTC TRBJ1-2 - - TRBV2
CASPGAKQFF TGTGCCAGCCCCGGGGCCAAGCAGTTCTTC TRBJ2-1 many - TRBV7-3
CASSLVGTGRVTEAFF TGTGCCAGCAGCTTAGTTGGGACAGGGAGAGTGACTGAAGCTTTCTTT TRBJ1-1 many TRBD1 TRBV7-2
CASCGFVGEQYF TGTGCCAGCTGCGGGTTTGTCGGCGAGCAGTACTTC TRBJ2-7 many - TRBV28
CASSSPDRGKTQYF TGTGCCAGCAGCTCACCAGACAGGGGAAAGACCCAGTACTTC TRBJ2-5 many TRBD1 TRBV11-1
CASTDSPSYEQYF TGTGCCAGCACAGATTCCCCCTCCTACGAGCAGTACTTC TRBJ2-7 many - TRBV28
CASSLDRVEVRGEQYF TGCGCCAGCAGCTTGGACAGGGTGGAAGTCCGAGGAGAGCAGTACTTC TRBJ2-7 many - TRBV5-1
CASSFAQGSLYEQYF TGCGCCAGCAGCTTCGCACAGGGAAGCCTGTACGAGCAGTACTTC TRBJ2-7 many - TRBV5-1
CASGFGREAYNEQFF TGTGCTAGTGGTTTTGGGCGGGAAGCCTACAATGAGCAGTTCTTC TRBJ2-1 - - TRBV12-5
CSARDRLGQGARIKTQYF TGCAGTGCTAGAGATCGTCTTGGACAGGGGGCTAGGATAAAGACCCAGTACTTC TRBJ2-5 few TRBD1 TRBV20-1
CASSLDRGQSNTGELFF TGCGCCAGCAGCCTGGACCGGGGACAGTCGAACACCGGGGAGCTGTTTTTT TRBJ2-2 many TRBD1 TRBV5-1
CSASGLNSPLHF TGCAGTGCCTCGGGCCTGAATTCACCCCTCCACTTC TRBJ2-5 - - TRBV20-1
CASSPNTRLAIYEQYF TGTGCCAGCTCACCCAATACGCGGCTAGCGATTTACGAGCAGTACTTC TRBJ2-7 once - TRBV18
CASTSYQGYEQYF TGTGCCAGCACCTCATACCAGGGCTACGAGCAGTACTTC TRBJ2-7 - - TRBV27
CASSIATTYNEQFF TGTGCCAGTAGTATAGCGACTACCTACAATGAGCAGTTCTTC TRBJ2-1 once - TRBV19
CASSRDRGYGYTF TGTGCCAGCAGTCGCGACAGGGGCTATGGCTACACCTTC TRBJ1-2 many TRBD1 TRBV6-1
CASSSIGHSNTEAFF TGTGCCAGCAGCTCTATAGGACACTCGAACACTGAAGCTTTCTTT TRBJ1-1 few - TRBV9
CASSARGLTYEQYF TGTGCCAGCAGTGCAAGGGGGCTCACCTACGAGCAGTACTTC TRBJ2-7 many TRBD1 TRBV6-1
CASSREDTDTQYF TGTGCCAGTAGTAGGGAGGACACAGATACGCAGTATTTT TRBJ2-3 - - TRBV19
CASSEASSGVQQYF TGTGCCAGCAGTGAAGCGTCTAGCGGGGTGCAGCAGTACTTC TRBJ2-7 many TRBD2 TRBV2
CASSLMGGQSAFF TGTGCCAGCAGTTTAATGGGGGGACAGTCCGCTTTCTTT TRBJ1-1 many TRBD1 TRBV28
CASSTGLPGTDTQYF TGTGCCAGTAGTACGGGACTACCCGGCACAGATACGCAGTATTTT TRBJ2-3 few TRBD2 TRBV19
CASSQYRGGWLATEQFF TGTGCCAGCAGCCAATATAGGGGGGGTTGGCTAGCGACTGAGCAGTTCTTC TRBJ2-1 many - TRBV7-2
CATSDSAGPGNTIYF TGTGCCACCAGTGATTCGGCAGGCCCTGGAAACACCATATATTTT TRBJ1-3 - - TRBV24-1
CASRPRRGQRPLAGAPGPYNEQFF TGTGCCAGCAGACCCCGCAGGGGGCAAAGACCTCTGGCGGGAGCCCCGGGGCCCTACAATGAGCAGTTCTTC TRBJ2-1 - - TRBV12-3/TRBV12-4
CATSDKREQETQYF TGTGCCACCAGTGATAAGCGGGAGCAAGAGACCCAGTACTTC TRBJ2-5 many TRBD2 TRBV24-1
CASSTNLHNEQFF TGTGCCAGCAGCACCAATCTACACAATGAGCAGTTCTTC TRBJ2-1 - - TRBV13
CASSSHGNYGYTF TGTGCCAGCAGTTCTCACGGCAACTATGGCTACACCTTC TRBJ1-2 many - TRBV27
CASSLVESGRETQYF TGTGCCAGCAGTCTCGTCGAATCGGGAAGGGAGACCCAGTACTTC TRBJ2-5 many - TRBV28
CSAEGASGSTDTQYF TGCAGTGCTGAGGGGGCTAGCGGGTCGACAGATACGCAGTATTTT TRBJ2-3 many - TRBV20-1
CASAPGGGRAGLVYNEQFF TGTGCCAGCGCACCAGGGGGCGGGAGGGCCGGTTTGGTTTACAATGAGCAGTTCTTC TRBJ2-1 - - TRBV3-1
CATSLRGGRSNQPQHF TGTGCCACCAGTCTCAGGGGAGGAAGGAGCAATCAGCCCCAGCATTTT TRBJ1-5 many - TRBV15
CASSLVGGLAGGEQFF TGTGCCAGCAGCTTAGTGGGGGGACTAGCGGGAGGTGAGCAGTTCTTC TRBJ2-1 many TRBD2 TRBV11-2
CASYGTGDQPQHF TGTGCCAGCTATGGGACAGGGGATCAGCCCCAGCATTTT TRBJ1-5 - TRBD1 TRBV7-9
CASSPTSGRSEPDTQYF TGTGCCAGCAGCCCTACTAGCGGGAGGAGCGAGCCAGATACGCAGTATTTT TRBJ2-3 - TRBD2 TRBV7-9
CASSQAGLAGTSQYF TGTGCCAGCAGCCAAGCTGGCTTAGCGGGCACCTCCCAGTATTTT TRBJ2-3 many TRBD2 TRBV28
CASSLAALLTQPQHF TGTGCCAGCAGCTTAGCCGCCCTCCTGACTCAGCCCCAGCATTTT TRBJ1-5 few - TRBV7-4
CASSPTGGVLNPDSGANVLTF TGTGCCAGCAGCCCAACGGGGGGGGTCTTGAACCCTGACTCTGGGGCCAACGTCCTGACTTTC TRBJ2-6 - TRBD2 TRBV7-2
CSAREGGTENTEAFF TGCAGTGCTAGAGAGGGGGGGACGGAGAACACTGAAGCTTTCTTT TRBJ1-1 many - TRBV20-1
CASRTGGPDEQFF TGTGCCAGCAGGACAGGGGGGCCAGATGAGCAGTTCTTC TRBJ2-1 many TRBD1 TRBV2
CASSLGVGTSGYNEQFF TGCGCCAGCAGCCTGGGGGTTGGGACTAGCGGGTATAATGAGCAGTTCTTC TRBJ2-1 few TRBD2 TRBV5-1
CSASGTNRFLGQYF TGCAGTGCTAGCGGGACTAATCGATTTCTTGGGCAGTACTTC TRBJ2-7 - TRBD2 TRBV20-1
CASSLQAVTEAFF TGTGCCAGCAGCCTCCAGGCGGTCACTGAAGCTTTCTTT TRBJ1-1 many - TRBV7-2
CASSLSGPYEQYF TGCGCCAGCAGCTTGAGCGGACCCTACGAGCAGTACTTC TRBJ2-7 many - TRBV5-1